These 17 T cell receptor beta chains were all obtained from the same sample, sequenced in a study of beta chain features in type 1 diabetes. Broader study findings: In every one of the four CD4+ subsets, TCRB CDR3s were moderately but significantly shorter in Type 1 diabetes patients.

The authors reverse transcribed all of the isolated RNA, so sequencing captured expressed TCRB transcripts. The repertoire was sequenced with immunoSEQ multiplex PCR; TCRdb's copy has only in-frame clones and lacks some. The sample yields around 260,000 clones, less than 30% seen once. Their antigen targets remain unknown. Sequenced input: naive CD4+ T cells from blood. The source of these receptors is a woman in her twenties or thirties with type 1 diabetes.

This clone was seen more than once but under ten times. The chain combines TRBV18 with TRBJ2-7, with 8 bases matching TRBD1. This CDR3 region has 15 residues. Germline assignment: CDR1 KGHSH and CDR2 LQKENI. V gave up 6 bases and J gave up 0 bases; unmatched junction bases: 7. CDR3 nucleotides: TGTGCCAGCTCCGAACAGGGGGTTGTCTCCTACGAGCAGTACTTC. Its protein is CASSEQGVVSYEQYF.

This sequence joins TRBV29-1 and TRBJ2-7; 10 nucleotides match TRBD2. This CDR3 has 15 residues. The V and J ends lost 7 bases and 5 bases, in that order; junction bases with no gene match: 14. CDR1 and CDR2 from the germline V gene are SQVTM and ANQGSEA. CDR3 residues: CSAGGLAGGIDEQYF. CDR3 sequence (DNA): TGCAGCGCCGGGGGATTAGCGGGAGGCATCGACGAGCAGTACTTC.

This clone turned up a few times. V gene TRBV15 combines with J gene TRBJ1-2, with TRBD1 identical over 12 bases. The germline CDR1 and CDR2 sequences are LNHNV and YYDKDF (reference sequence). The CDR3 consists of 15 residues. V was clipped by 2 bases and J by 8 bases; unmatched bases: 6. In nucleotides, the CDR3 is TGTGCCACCAGCAGACCGGGACAGGGGGCATGGGGCTACACCTTC. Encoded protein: CATSRPGQGAWGYTF. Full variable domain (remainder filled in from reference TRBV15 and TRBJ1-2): DAMVIQNPRYQVTQFGKPVTLSCSQTLNHNVMYWYQQKSSQAPKLLFHYYDKDFNNEADTPDNFQSRRPNTSFCFLDIRSPGLGDTAMYLCATSRPGQGAWGYTFGSGTRLTVV.

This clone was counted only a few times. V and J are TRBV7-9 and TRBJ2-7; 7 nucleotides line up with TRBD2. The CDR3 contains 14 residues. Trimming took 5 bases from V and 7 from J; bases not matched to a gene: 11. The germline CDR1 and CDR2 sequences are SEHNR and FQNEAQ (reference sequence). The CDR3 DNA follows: TGTGCCAGCAGCCCAGCGGGATCCGGGAGTGAGCAGTACTTC. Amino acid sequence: CASSPAGSGSEQYF. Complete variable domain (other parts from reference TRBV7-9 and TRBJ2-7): DTGVSQNPRHKITKRGQNVTFRCDPISEHNRLYWYRQTLGQGPEFLTYFQNEAQLEKSRLLSDRFSAERPKGSFSTLEIQRTEQGDSAMYLCASSPAGSGSEQYFGPGTRLTVT.

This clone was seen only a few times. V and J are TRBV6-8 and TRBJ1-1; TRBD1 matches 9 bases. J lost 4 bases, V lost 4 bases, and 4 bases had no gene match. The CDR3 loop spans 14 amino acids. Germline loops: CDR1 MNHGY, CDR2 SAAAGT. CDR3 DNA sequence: TGTGCCAGCAGTTCCGGACAGGGGATCACTGAAGCTTTCTTT. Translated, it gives CASSSGQGITEAFF.

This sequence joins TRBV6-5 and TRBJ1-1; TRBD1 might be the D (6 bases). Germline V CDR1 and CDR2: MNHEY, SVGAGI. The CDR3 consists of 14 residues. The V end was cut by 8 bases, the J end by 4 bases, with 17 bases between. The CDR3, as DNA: TGTGCCAGCGGGGGGGACATGCTTCTCACTGAAGCTTTCTTT. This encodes CASGGDMLLTEAFF.

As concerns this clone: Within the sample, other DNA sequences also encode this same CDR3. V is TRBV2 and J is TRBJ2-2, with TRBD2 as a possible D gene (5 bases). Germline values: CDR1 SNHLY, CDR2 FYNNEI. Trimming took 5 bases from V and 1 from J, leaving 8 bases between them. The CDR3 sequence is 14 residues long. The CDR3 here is CASSIGGNTGELFF. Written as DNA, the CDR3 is TGTGCCAGCAGTATCGGAGGGAACACCGGGGAGCTGTTTTTT.

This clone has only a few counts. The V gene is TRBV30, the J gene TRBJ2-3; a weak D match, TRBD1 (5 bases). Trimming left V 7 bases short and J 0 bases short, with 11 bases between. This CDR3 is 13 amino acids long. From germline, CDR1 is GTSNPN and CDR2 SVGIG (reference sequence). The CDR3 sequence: CASQGTSTDTQYF. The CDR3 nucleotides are TGTGCCTCGCAGGGTACTAGCACAGATACGCAGTATTTT.

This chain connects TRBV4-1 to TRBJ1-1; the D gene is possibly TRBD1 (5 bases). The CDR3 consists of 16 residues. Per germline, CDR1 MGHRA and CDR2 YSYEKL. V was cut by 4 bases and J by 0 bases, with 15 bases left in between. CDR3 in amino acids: CASSPRGGRVNTEAFF. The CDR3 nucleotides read TGCGCCAGCAGCCCCCGCGGGGGTAGGGTGAACACTGAAGCTTTCTTT.

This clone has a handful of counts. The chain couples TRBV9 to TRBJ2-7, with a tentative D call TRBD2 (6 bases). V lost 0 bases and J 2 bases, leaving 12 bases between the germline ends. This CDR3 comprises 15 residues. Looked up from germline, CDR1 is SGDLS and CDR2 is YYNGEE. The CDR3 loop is CASSVGVGSPYEQYF. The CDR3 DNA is TGTGCCAGCAGCGTAGGAGTCGGGAGCCCCTACGAGCAGTACTTC.

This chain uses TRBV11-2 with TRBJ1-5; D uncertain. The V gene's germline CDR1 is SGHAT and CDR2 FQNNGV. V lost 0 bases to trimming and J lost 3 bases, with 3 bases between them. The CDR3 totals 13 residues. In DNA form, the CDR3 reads TGTGCCAGCAGCTTAGATCTCAATCAGCCCCAGCATTTT. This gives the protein CASSLDLNQPQHF.

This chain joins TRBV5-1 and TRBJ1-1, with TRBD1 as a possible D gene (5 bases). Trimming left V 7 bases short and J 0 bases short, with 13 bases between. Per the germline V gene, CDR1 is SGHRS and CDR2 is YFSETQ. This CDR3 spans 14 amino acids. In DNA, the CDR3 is TGCGCCAGCCAGCTACAGGTCATGAACACTGAAGCTTTCTTT. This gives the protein CASQLQVMNTEAFF.

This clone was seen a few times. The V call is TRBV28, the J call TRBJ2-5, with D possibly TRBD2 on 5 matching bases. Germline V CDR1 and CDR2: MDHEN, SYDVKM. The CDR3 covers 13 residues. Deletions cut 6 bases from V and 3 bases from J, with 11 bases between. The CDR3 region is CASSRGLEETQYF. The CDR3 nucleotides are TGTGCCAGCAGCCGCGGACTGGAAGAGACCCAGTACTTC.

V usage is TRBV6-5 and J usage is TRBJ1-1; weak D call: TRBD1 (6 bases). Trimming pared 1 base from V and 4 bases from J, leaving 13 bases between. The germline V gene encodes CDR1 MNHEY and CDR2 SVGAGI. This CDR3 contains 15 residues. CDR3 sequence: CASSYLGGRVTEAFF. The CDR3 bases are TGTGCCAGCAGTTACTTAGGGGGGAGGGTCACTGAAGCTTTCTTT.

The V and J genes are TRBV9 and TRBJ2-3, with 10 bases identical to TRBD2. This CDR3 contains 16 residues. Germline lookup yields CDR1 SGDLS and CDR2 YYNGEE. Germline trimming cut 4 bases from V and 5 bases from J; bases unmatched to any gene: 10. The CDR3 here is CASSPRSGRNGDTQYF. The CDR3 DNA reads TGTGCCAGCAGCCCCCGTAGCGGGAGGAACGGAGATACGCAGTATTTT.

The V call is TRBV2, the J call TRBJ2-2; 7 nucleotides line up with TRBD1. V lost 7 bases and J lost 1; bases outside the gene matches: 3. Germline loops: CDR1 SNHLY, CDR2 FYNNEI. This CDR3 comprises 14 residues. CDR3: CASKGTVNTGELFF. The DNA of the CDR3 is TGTGCCAGCAAAGGGACAGTGAACACCGGGGAGCTGTTTTTT.

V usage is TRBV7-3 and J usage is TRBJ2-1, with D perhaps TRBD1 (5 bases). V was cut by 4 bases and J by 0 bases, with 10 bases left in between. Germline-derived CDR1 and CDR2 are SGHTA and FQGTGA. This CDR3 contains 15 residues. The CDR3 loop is CASSSPGLSYNEQFF. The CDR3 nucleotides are TGTGCCAGCAGCTCCCCAGGGCTCTCCTACAATGAGCAGTTCTTC.